A selection of T cell receptor beta chains follows, all from one sample in a study of molecular identifiers for immune sequencing clone quantification. TCRdb reprocessed the PCR reads with MiXCR, giving one entry per CDR3 protein. The sample gives 8,500 to 11,000 distinct CDR3 sequences, 15% to 20% of which show up once; roughly 1.8% is in the top ten. Sequenced sample: naive CD8+ T cells from blood, with Jurkat cell RNA spiked in. These receptors were collected from a human donor in good health. Some libraries in this study had Jurkat cell RNA spiked in. The CDR3 runs from the conserved cysteine through the conserved F or W.

V	J	CDR3
TRBV11-3	TRBJ2-3	CASSLGRQGTDTQYF
TRBV4-3	TRBJ2-7	CASSQGTGVSYEQYF
TRBV30	TRBJ2-3	CAWSFRTATDTQYF
TRBV7-8	TRBJ2-1	CASSLSPARNEQFF
TRBV14	TRBJ2-7	CASSSSGTYEQYF
TRBV7-8	TRBJ2-5	CASSLGALSQYF
TRBV27	TRBJ2-6	CASSLLGLYSGANVLTF
TRBV28	TRBJ2-7	CASSFGAYEQYF
TRBV29-1	TRBJ2-7	CSVEDLMEESHEQYF
TRBV7-2	TRBJ2-3	CASGRDWDTDTQYF
TRBV7-8	TRBJ1-1	CASSLAGRGLLNTEAFF
TRBV7-9	TRBJ2-5	CASSLVAAGKETQYF
TRBV7-9	TRBJ1-4	CASSLTVLPPPTNEKLFF
TRBV20-1	TRBJ2-7	CSARGLAGSYEQYF
TRBV28	TRBJ2-1	CASSLGGVEQFF
TRBV9	TRBJ1-1	CASSAEAQVSGEAFF
TRBV5-1	TRBJ2-7	CASSLDGRGAYEQYF
TRBV6-6	TRBJ2-1	CASRKLAGGPYSYNEQFF
TRBV28	TRBJ2-7	CASTPRPRWKRGEQYF
TRBV24-1	TRBJ1-5	CATSTRYGGDQPQHF
TRBV7-2	TRBJ1-2	CASSLDSYEGFGYTF
TRBV7-9	TRBJ2-2	CASSFPGGRGLGELFF
TRBV7-9	TRBJ2-2	CASSLVGGPKPTNTGELFF
TRBV11-2	TRBJ2-7	CASSPPDNVYEQYF
TRBV27	TRBJ2-3	CASSLLQGTDTQYF
TRBV7-3	TRBJ1-1	CASSPGQGGTEAFF
TRBV28	TRBJ1-1	CASSPGVWAFF
TRBV7-8	TRBJ1-5	CASSPLRTESNQPQHF
TRBV3-1	TRBJ1-1	CASSQGNLPAFF
TRBV27	TRBJ2-3	CASSLTSGFTDTQYF
TRBV14	TRBJ2-3	CASSQYSGRPATDTQYF
TRBV2	TRBJ1-1	CASSEWGHSGTEAFF
TRBV12-3/TRBV12-4	TRBJ2-2	CASSDSTGMGPAGELFF
TRBV9	TRBJ2-4	CASSEDFKNIQYF
TRBV3-1	TRBJ2-7	CASSRDRTYEQYF
TRBV20-1	TRBJ2-1	CSAREWGYNEQFF
TRBV7-8	TRBJ2-5	CASSPGVETQYF
TRBV9	TRBJ2-7	CASSLRGLAGISSEQYF
TRBV11-2	TRBJ2-1	CASSLLAGGVNEQFF
TRBV11-3	TRBJ2-1	CASSTGLAGHNEQFF
TRBV4-2	TRBJ1-4	CASSQEVLINEKLFF
TRBV6-5	TRBJ2-5	CASSYTSGKETQYF